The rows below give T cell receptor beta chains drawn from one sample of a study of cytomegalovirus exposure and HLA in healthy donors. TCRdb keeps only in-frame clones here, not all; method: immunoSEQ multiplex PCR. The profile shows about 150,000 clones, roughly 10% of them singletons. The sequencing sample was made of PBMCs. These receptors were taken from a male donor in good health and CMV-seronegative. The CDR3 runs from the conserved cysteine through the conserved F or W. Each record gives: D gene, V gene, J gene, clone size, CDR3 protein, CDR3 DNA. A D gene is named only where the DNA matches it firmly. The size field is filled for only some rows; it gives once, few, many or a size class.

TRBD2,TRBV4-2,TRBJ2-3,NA,CASSQEPGLAFGDDTQYF,TGTGCCAGCAGCCAAGAACCGGGACTAGCGTTCGGTGACGATACGCAGTATTTT
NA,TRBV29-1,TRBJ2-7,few,CSVGGDLQRREQYF,TGCAGCGTTGGGGGGGACCTCCAGCGCCGAGAGCAGTACTTC
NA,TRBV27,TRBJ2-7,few,CASSAIQGGGYEQYF,TGTGCCAGCAGTGCCATACAGGGGGGGGGTTACGAGCAGTACTTC
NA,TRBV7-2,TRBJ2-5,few,CASSTPMETQYF,TGTGCCAGCAGCACACCCATGGAGACCCAGTACTTC
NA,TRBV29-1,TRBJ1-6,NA,CSVAEQVDSPLHF,TGCAGCGTTGCGGAACAGGTTGATTCACCCCTCCACTTT
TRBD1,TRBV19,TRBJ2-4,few,CASSIVAYRQGLAKNIQYF,TGTGCCAGTAGTATCGTGGCCTACAGACAGGGGTTAGCCAAAAACATTCAGTACTTC
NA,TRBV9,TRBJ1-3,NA,CASSVGTGNTIYF,TGTGCCAGCAGCGTCGGGACAGGAAACACCATATATTTT
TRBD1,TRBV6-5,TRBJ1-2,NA,CASSYLTGEYGYTF,TGTGCCAGCAGTTACTTGACAGGGGAGTATGGCTACACCTTC
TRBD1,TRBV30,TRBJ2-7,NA,CAWSPGQGAYEQYF,TGTGCCTGGAGTCCAGGACAGGGGGCTTACGAGCAGTACTTC
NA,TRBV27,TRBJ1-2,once,CASRSELGVGYTF,TGTGCCAGCAGGTCAGAATTGGGAGTCGGCTACACCTTC
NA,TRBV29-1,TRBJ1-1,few,CSVVSGQGMPEAFF,TGCAGCGTTGTATCGGGGCAGGGGATGCCTGAAGCTTTCTTT
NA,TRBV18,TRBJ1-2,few,CASSPRGISYGYTF,TGTGCCAGCTCACCTCGGGGGATCAGCTATGGCTACACCTTC
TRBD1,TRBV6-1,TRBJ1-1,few,CASSAGTGFGTEAFF,TGTGCCAGCAGTGCCGGGACAGGGTTTGGCACTGAAGCTTTCTTT
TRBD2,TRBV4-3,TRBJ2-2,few,CASREGLAGGTGELFF,TGCGCCAGCAGAGAAGGACTAGCGGGTGGCACCGGGGAGCTGTTTTTT
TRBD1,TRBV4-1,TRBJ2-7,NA,CASSRDRDYEQYF,TGCGCCAGCAGCCGGGACAGAGACTACGAGCAGTACTTC
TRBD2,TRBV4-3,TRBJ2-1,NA,CASSQGSSGGEPYSSSYNEQFF,TGCGCCAGCAGCCAAGGTTCGAGCGGGGGGGAGCCTTATTCGAGCTCCTACAATGAGCAGTTCTTC
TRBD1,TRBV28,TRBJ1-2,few,CASGEQGPYGYTF,TGTGCCAGCGGCGAACAGGGGCCCTATGGCTACACCTTC
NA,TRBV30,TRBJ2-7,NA,CAWSQGSLLGEQYF,TGTGCCTGGTCCCAAGGGAGCCTCTTGGGAGAGCAGTACTTC
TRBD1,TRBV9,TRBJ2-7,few,CASSYRDRGSYEQYF,TGTGCCAGCAGTTACCGGGACAGGGGTTCCTACGAGCAGTACTTC
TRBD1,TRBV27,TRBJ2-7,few,CASRRDRASRNPYEQYF,TGTGCCAGCAGACGGGACAGGGCATCCAGAAACCCCTACGAGCAGTACTTC
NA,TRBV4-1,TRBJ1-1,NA,CASSQDPGNTEAFF,TGCGCCAGCAGCCAAGATCCAGGGAACACTGAAGCTTTCTTT
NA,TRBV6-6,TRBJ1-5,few,CASSPPGSQQPQHF,TGTGCCAGCAGTCCCCCGGGGAGTCAGCAGCCCCAGCATTTT
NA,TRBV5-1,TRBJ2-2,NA,CASSVGTNTGELFF,TGCGCCAGCAGCGTCGGGACAAACACCGGGGAGCTGTTTTTT
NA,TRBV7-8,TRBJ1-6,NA,CASSLAGGWAPLHF,TGTGCCAGCAGCTTAGCAGGGGGATGGGCACCCCTCCACTTT